In this sample, the clone carrying this T cell receptor (beta chain) turned up a few times. Its antigen is undetermined. This entry belongs to a study of T cells in Graves' hyperthyroidism and ophthalmopathy. Broader study findings: With a median lead of roughly 6.8 months before onset, the model predicted ophthalmopathy. Blood held most thyroid clonotypes expanded above 0.001 frequency.

Clinicians diagnosed patients from clinical symptoms, serum thyroxine and TRAb, thyroid ultrasound and orbital computed tomography. It was 10 ml of fresh peripheral blood that supplied the PBMCs. The CDR3 runs 15 residues. V was clipped by 1 base and J by 1 base, with 7 bases between them. Germline V CDR1 and CDR2: MNHNS, SASEGT. Amplification of TCR beta CDR3 regions used RNA as the template. An initial round of RT-PCR targeting the TCR CDR3 relied on the HTBI primer set. Using its own MiXCR run on the multiplex PCR reads, TCRdb lists one record per CDR3 protein. In the table there are about 350,000 distinct CDR3 sequences, 18% of which are singletons.

Sequences were obtained from blood. This clonotype was obtained from a woman in her forties with Graves' ophthalmopathy. The chain employs TRBV6-1 and TRBJ2-2, with D unresolved. CDR3 region: CASSEVGLNTGELFF. The CDR3, as DNA: TGTGCCAGCAGTGAAGTAGGCCTGAACACCGGGGAGCTGTTTTTT.